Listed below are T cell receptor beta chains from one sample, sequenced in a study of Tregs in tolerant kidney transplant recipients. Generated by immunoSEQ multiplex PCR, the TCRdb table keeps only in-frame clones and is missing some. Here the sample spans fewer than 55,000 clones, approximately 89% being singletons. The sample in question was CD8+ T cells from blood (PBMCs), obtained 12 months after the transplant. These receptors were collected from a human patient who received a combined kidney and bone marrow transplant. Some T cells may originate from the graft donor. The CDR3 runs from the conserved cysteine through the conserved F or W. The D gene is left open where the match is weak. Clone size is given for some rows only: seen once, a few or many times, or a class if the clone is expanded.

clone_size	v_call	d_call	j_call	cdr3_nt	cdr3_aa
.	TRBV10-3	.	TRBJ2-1	TGTGCCATCAGTGTGGGGAGGCCTGAGCAGTTCTTC	CAISVGRPEQFF
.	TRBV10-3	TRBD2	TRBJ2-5	TGTGCCATCAGTGAGTCCTCGGGGGGGCCAGAGACCCAGTACTTC	CAISESSGGPETQYF
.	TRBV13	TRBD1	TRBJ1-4	TGTGCCAGCAGCTTAGCCCAGGGGGCTAATGAAAAACTGTTTTTT	CASSLAQGANEKLFF
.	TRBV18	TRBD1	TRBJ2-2	TGTGCCAGCTCACCACCGGCGTTTGGACAGGGGGGTACCGGGGAGCTGTTTTTT	CASSPPAFGQGGTGELFF
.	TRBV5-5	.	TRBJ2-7	TGTGCCAGCAGCTTGCAGTGGGGGCGCGAATATTCCTACGAGCAGTACTTC	CASSLQWGREYSYEQYF
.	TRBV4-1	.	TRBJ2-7	TGCGCCAGCAGCCAAGAATTCGGGGACAAACCCTACGAGCAGTACTTC	CASSQEFGDKPYEQYF
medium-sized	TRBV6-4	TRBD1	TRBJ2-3	TGTGCCAGCAGCGCGGGACAGGGAGGGGCAGATACGCAGTATTTT	CASSAGQGGADTQYF
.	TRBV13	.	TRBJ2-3	TGTGCCAGCAGCTCCCTAGCCAGCACAGATACGCAGTATTTT	CASSSLASTDTQYF
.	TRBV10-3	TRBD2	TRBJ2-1	TGTGCCATCAGTGCAGTGGTCGACAGTTCTAGCGGGGGGGTCTTAGATGAGCAGTTCTTC	CAISAVVDSSSGGVLDEQFF
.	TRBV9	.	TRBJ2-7	TGTGCCAGCAGCGTAGCGGAGACAGCCTCCTACGAGCAGTACTTC	CASSVAETASYEQYF
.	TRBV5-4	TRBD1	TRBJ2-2	TGTGCCAGCAGCGCCCACGTCTGGGACAGGGACACCGGGGAGCTGTTTTTT	CASSAHVWDRDTGELFF
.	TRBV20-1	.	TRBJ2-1	TGCAGTGCTAGAGAGGGGGGAGAGCAGTTCTTC	CSAREGGEQFF
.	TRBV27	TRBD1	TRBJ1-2	TGTGCCAGCAGTTTGCAAGGCAGGGGGCGTTGGACTAACTATGGCTACACCTTC	CASSLQGRGRWTNYGYTF
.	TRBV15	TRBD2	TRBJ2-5	TGTGCCACCAGAGGGACTAGCGGAAAACAAGAGACCCAGTACTTC	CATRGTSGKQETQYF
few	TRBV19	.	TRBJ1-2	TGTGCCAGTAGTGTCAGGGGCCCCAGAAGCTATGGCTACACCTTC	CASSVRGPRSYGYTF
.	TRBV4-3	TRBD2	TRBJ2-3	TGCGCCAGCAGCCCCATGGCAGCGCGGGAGCTAGCAGATACGCAGTATTTT	CASSPMAARELADTQYF
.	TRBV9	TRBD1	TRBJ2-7	TGTGCCAGCAGCGTAGGGACAGGTAGCTCCTACGAGCAGTACTTC	CASSVGTGSSYEQYF
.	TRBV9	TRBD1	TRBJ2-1	TGTGCCAGCAGCGTAGATGGGCGGGTGGGGACAGGGCCCTACAATGAGCAGTTCTTC	CASSVDGRVGTGPYNEQFF
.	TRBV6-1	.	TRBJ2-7	TGTGCCAGCAGCTTGGGACTTCACTACGAGCAGTACTTC	CASSLGLHYEQYF
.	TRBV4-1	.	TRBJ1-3	TGCGCCAGCAGCCAAGTCAGGGGTGCGGGAAACACCATATATTTT	CASSQVRGAGNTIYF
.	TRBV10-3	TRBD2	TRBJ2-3	TGTGCCGCCACGGAAGGACTAGCGGGACGAGATACGCAGTATTTT	CAATEGLAGRDTQYF
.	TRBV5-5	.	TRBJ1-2	TGTGCCAGCAGCTGTTGCTTAGCCACTAACTATGGCTACACCTTC	CASSCCLATNYGYTF
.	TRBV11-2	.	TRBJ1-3	TGTGCCAGCAGCTTAGGGGCAGGGTCGGTTCGGTCTGGAAACACCATATATTTT	CASSLGAGSVRSGNTIYF